This T cell receptor beta chain emerged from a study of tumor-infiltrating lymphocytes in oesophageal squamous cell carcinoma. The germline V gene encodes CDR1 WNHNN and CDR2 SYGVQD (reference sequence). The CDR3 runs to 13 residues. Trimming removed 7 bases from V and 4 bases from J, with 13 bases in between. TCRdb re-derived calls from the PCR reads in MiXCR, one entry per CDR3 protein. Altogether around 22,000 distinct CDR3 sequences are present, about 40% being singletons, with the ten largest covering 20% to 25%. The receptor was derived from a male donor with esophageal squamous cell carcinoma. The chain is built from TRBV10-1 and TRBJ1-1; D gene ambiguous. Sequenced sample: esophageal tumor tissue. The CDR3 loop reads CASTRAEGTEAFF. CDR3 nucleotides: TGCGCCAGCACGAGGGCAGAGGGCACTGAAGCTTTCTTT.